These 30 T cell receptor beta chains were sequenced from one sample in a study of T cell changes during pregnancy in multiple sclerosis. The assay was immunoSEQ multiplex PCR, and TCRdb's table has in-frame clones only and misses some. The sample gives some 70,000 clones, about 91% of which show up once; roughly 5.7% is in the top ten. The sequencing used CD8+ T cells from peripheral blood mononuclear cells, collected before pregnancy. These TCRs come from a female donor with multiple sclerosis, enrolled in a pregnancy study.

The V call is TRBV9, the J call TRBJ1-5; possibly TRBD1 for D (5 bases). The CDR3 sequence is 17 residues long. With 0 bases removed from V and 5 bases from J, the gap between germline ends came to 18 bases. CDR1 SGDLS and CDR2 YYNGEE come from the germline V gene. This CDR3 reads CASSVGSRGGDDQPQHF. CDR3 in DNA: TGTGCCAGCAGCGTAGGGTCCCGGGGAGGGGACGATCAGCCCCAGCATTTT.

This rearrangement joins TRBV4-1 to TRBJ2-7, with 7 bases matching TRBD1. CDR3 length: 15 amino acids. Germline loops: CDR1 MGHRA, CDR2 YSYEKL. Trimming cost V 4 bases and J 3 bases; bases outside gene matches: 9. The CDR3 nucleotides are TGCGCCAGCAGCCCGTGGGACAGCGTGAACTACGAGCAGTACTTC. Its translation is CASSPWDSVNYEQYF.

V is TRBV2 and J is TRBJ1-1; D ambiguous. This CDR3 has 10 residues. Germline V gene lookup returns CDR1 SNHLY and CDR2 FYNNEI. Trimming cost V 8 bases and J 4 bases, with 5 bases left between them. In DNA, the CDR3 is TGTGCCAGCGCAGGCACTGAAGCTTTCTTT. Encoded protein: CASAGTEAFF.

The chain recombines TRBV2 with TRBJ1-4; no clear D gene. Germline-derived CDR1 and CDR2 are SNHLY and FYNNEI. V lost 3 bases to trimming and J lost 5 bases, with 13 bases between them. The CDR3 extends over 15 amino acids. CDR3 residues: CASSDGGGSNEKLFF. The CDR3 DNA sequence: TGTGCCAGCAGTGATGGCGGCGGGTCAAATGAAAAACTGTTTTTT.

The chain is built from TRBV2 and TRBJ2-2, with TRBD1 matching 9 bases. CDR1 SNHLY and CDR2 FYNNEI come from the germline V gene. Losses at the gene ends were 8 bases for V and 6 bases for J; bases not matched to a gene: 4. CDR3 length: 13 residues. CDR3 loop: CASGTGWAGELFF. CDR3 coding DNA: TGTGCCAGCGGGACAGGGTGGGCCGGGGAGCTGTTTTTT.

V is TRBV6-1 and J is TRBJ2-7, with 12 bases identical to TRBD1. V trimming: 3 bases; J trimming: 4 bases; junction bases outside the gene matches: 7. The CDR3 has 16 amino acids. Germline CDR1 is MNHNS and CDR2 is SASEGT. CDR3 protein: CASSDPGQGASYEQYF. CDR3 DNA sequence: TGTGCCAGCAGTGATCCGGGACAGGGGGCGTCTTACGAGCAGTACTTC.

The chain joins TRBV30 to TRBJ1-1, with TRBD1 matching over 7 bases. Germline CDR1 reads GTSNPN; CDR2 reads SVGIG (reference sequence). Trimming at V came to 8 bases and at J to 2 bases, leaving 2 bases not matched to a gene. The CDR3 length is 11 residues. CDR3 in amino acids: CAVGGNTEAFF. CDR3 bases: TGTGCCGTAGGGGGCAACACTGAAGCTTTCTTT.

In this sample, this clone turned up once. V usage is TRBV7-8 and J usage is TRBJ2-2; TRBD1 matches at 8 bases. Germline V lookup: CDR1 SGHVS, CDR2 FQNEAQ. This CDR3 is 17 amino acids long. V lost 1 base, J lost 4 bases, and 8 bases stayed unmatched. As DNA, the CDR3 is TGTGCCAGCAGCTTAGGACCAGGGGGCGTCGTCACCGGGGAGCTGTTTTTT. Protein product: CASSLGPGGVVTGELFF.

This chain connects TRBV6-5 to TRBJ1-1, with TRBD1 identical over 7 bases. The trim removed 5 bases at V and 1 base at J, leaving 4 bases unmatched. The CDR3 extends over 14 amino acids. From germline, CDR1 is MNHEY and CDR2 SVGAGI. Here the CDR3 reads CASSTRQGNTEAFF. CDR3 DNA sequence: TGTGCCAGCAGTACCAGACAGGGGAACACTGAAGCTTTCTTT.

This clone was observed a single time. Here the CDR3 reads CASSLSQDSGTYEQYF. The CDR3 region has the DNA TGTGCCAGCAGCTTAAGCCAGGACAGTGGAACCTACGAGCAGTACTTC. The chain carries TRBV11-2 and TRBJ2-7; D perhaps matches TRBD1 (6 bases). CDR1 and CDR2 (germline): SGHAT, FQNNGV. Trimming stripped 2 bases from V and 2 bases from J, with 16 bases between. The CDR3 length is 16 residues. Looking up the rest from reference TRBV11-2 and TRBJ2-7 gives the full variable domain: EAGVAQSPRYKIIEKRQSVAFWCNPISGHATLYWYQQILGQGPKLLIQFQNNGVVDDSQLPKDRFSAERLKGVDSTLKIQPAKLEDSAVYLCASSLSQDSGTYEQYFGPGTRLTVT.

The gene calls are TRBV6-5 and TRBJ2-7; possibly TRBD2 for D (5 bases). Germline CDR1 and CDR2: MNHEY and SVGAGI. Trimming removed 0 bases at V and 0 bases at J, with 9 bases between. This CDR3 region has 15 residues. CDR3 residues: CASSYSGESSYEQYF. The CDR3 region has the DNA TGTGCCAGCAGTTACTCCGGGGAGAGCTCCTACGAGCAGTACTTC.

CDR3 residues: CASSDQGVKNEQFF. CDR3 nucleotide sequence: TGCGCCAGCAGTGATCAGGGGGTAAAAAATGAGCAGTTCTTC. This chain uses TRBV10-1 with TRBJ2-1; 7 bases are shared with TRBD1. The germline V gene encodes CDR1 WNHNN and CDR2 SYGVQD (reference sequence). The CDR3 runs to 14 residues. Unmatched junction bases numbered 6, after V lost 3 bases and J lost 7 bases.

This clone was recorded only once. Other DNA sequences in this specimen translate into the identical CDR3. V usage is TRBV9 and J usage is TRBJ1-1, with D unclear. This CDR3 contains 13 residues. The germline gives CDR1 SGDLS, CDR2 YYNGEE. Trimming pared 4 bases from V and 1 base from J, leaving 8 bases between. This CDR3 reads CASSPPGNTEAFF. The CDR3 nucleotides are TGTGCCAGCAGCCCCCCGGGGAACACTGAAGCTTTCTTT.

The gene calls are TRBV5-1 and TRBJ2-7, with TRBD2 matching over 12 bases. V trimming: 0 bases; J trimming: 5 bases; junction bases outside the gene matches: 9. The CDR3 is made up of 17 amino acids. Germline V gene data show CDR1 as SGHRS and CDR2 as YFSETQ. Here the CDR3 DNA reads TGCGCCAGCAGCTTGGACCCCCTACTAGCGGGGGGAAACGAGCAGTACTTC. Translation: CASSLDPLLAGGNEQYF.

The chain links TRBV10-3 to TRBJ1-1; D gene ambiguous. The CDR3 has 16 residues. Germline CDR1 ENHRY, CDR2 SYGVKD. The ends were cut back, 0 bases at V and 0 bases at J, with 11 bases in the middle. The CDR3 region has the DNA TGTGCCATCAGTGAGTCAAGAGGCGGCCTGAACACTGAAGCTTTCTTT. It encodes CAISESRGGLNTEAFF.

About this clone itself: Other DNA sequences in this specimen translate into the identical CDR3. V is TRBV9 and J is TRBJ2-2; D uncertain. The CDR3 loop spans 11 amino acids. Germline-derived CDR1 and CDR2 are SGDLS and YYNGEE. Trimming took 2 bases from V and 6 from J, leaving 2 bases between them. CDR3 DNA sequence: TGTGCCAGCAGCGTCTCCGGGGAGCTGTTTTTT. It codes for CASSVSGELFF.

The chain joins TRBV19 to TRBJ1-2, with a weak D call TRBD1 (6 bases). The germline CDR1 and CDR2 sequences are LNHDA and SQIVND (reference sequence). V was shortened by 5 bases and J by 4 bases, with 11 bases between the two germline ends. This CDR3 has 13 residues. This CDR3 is CASSLGQFYGYTF. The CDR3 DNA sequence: TGTGCCAGTAGTTTAGGACAGTTCTATGGCTACACCTTC.

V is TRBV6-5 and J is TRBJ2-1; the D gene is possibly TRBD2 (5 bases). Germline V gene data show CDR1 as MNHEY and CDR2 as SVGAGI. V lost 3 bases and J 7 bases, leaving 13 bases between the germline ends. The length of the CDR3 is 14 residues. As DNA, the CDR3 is TGTGCCAGCAGTTATAACGGGGAAGCAAATGAGCAGTTCTTC. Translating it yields CASSYNGEANEQFF.

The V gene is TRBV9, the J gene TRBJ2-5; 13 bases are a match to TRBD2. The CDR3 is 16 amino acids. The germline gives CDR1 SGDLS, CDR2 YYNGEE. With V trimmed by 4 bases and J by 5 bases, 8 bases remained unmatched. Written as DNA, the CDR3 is TGTGCCAGCAGCCCCCGGACTAGCGGGGGTGGGGAGACCCAGTACTTC. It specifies CASSPRTSGGGETQYF.

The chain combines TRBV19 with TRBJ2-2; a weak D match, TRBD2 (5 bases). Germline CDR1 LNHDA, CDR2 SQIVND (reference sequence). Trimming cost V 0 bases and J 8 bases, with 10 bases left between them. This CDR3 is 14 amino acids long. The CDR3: CASSIDLEEGELFF. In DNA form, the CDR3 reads TGTGCCAGTAGTATAGATCTGGAGGAAGGGGAGCTGTTTTTT. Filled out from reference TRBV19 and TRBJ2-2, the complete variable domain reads DGGITQSPKYLFRKEGQNVTLSCEQNLNHDAMYWYRQDPGQGLRLIYYSQIVNDFQKGDIAEGYSVSREKKESFPLTVTSAQKNPTAFYLCASSIDLEEGELFFGEGSRLTVL.

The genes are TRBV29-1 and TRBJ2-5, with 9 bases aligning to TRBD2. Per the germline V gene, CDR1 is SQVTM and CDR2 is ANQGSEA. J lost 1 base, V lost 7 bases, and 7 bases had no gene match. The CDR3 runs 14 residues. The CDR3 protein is CSGRGRGGQETQYF. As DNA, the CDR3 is TGCAGCGGCCGTGGGCGGGGGGGCCAAGAGACCCAGTACTTC. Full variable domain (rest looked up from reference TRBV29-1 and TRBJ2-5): SAVISQKPSRDICQRGTSLTIQCQVDSQVTMMFWYRQQPGQSLTLIATANQGSEATYESGFVIDKFPISRPNLTFSTLTVSNMSPEDSSIYLCSGRGRGGQETQYFGPGTRLLVL.

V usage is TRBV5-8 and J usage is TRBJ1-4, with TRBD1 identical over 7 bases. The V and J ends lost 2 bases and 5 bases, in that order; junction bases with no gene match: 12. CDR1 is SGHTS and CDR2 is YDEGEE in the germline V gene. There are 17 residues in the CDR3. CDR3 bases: TGTGCCAGCAGCTTTTATATCAGGGGGAGCCACAATGAAAAACTGTTTTTT. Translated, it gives CASSFYIRGSHNEKLFF.

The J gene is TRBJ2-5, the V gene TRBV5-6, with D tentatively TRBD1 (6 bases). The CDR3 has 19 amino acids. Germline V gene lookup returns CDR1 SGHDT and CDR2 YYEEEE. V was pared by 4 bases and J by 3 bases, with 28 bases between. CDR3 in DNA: TGTGCCAGCAGCCCTGAGGCAGGGGCTTTTCTACTAACGAAAGAGACCCAGTACTTC. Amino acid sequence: CASSPEAGAFLLTKETQYF.

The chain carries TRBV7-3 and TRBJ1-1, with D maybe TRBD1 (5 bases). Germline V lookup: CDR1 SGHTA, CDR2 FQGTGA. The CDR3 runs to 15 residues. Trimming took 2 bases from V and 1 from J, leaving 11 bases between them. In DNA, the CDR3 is TGTGCCAGCAGCTTAGGAGTGGGGCCGAACACTGAAGCTTTCTTT. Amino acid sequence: CASSLGVGPNTEAFF.

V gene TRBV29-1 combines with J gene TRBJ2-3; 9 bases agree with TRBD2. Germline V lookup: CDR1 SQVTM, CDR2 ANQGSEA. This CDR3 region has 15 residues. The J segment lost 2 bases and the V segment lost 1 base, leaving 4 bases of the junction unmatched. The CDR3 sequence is CSVEGLAGTTDTQYF. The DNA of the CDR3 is TGCAGCGTTGAAGGGCTAGCGGGGACCACAGATACGCAGTATTTT.

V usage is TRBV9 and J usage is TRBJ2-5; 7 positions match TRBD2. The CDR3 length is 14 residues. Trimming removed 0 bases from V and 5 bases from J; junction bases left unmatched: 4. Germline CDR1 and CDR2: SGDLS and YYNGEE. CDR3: CASSVEGLSETQYF. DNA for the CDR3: TGTGCCAGCAGCGTAGAGGGACTATCGGAGACCCAGTACTTC.

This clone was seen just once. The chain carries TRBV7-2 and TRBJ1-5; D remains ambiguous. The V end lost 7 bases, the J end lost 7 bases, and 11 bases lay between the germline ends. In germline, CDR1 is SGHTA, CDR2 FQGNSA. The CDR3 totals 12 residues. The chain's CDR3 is CASTEPGQPQHF. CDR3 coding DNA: TGTGCCAGCACCGAACCGGGACAGCCCCAGCATTTT.

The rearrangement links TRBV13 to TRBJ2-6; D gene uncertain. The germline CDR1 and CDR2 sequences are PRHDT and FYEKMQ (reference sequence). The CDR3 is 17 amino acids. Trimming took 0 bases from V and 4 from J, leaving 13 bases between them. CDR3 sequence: CASSLGPRPWGANVLTF. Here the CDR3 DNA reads TGTGCCAGCAGCTTAGGTCCCAGGCCTTGGGGGGCCAACGTCCTGACTTTC.

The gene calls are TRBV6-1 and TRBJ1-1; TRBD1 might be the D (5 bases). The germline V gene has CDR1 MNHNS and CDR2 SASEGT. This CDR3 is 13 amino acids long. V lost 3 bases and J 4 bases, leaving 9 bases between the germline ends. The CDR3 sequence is CASSEMGGTEAFF. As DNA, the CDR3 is TGTGCCAGCAGTGAGATGGGGGGCACTGAAGCTTTCTTT.

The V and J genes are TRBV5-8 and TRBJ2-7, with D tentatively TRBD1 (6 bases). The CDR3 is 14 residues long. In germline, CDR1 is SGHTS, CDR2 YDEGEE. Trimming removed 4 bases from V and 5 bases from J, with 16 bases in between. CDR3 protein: CASSPMPGDHEQYF. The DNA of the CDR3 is TGTGCCAGCAGCCCAATGCCAGGGGATCACGAGCAGTACTTC.